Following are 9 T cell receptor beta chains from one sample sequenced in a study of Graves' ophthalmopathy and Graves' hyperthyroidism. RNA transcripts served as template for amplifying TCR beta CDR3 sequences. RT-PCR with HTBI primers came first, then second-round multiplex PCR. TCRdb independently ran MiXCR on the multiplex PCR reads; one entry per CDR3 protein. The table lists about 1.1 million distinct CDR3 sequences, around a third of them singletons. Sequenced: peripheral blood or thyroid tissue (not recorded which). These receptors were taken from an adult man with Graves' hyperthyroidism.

CDR3 region: CSARDSKGVETQYF. The CDR3 DNA reads TGCAGTGCTAGAGATAGTAAGGGTGTAGAGACCCAGTACTTC. The V gene is TRBV20-1, the J gene TRBJ2-5; D is unclear. Deletions cut 0 bases from V and 4 bases from J, with 12 bases between. Germline V CDR1 and CDR2: DFQATT, SNEGSKA (reference sequence). The CDR3 runs 14 residues.

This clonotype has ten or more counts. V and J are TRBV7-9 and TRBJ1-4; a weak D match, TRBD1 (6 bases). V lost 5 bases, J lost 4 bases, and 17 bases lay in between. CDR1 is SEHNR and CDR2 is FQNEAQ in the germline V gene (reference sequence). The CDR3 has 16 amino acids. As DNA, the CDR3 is TGTGCCAGCAGCACGCTATCAGGGGAAGTTAATGAAAAACTGTTTTTT. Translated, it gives CASSTLSGEVNEKLFF.

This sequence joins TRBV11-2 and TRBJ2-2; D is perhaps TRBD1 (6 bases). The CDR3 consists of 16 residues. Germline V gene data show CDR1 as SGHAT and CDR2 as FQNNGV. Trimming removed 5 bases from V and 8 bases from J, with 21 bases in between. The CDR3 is CASSPQLGTSRGELFF. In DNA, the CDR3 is TGTGCCAGCAGCCCGCAGCTTGGGACAAGCAGAGGGGAGCTGTTTTTT. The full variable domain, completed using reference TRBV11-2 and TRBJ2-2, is EAGVAQSPRYKIIEKRQSVAFWCNPISGHATLYWYQQILGQGPKLLIQFQNNGVVDDSQLPKDRFSAERLKGVDSTLKIQPAKLEDSAVYLCASSPQLGTSRGELFFGEGSRLTVL.

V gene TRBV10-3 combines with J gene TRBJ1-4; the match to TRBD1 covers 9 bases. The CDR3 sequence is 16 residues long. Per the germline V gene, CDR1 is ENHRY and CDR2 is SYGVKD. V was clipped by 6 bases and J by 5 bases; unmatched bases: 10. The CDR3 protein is CAISSRQGEGNEKLFF. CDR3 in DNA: TGTGCCATCAGCTCCCGACAGGGGGAAGGGAATGAAAAACTGTTTTTT.

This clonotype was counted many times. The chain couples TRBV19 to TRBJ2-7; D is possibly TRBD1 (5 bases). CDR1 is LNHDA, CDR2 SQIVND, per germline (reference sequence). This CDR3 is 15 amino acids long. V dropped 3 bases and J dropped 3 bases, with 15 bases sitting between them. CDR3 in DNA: TGTGCCAGTAGTATGGCCAGGACAACAGACTACGAGCAGTACTTC. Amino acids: CASSMARTTDYEQYF.

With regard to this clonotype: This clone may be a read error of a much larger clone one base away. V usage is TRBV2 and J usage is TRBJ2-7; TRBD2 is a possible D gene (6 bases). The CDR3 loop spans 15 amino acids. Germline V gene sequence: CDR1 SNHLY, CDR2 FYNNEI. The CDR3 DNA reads TGTGCCAGCAGTGAATTTCCGGAGGCGGGGTACGAGCGGTACTTC. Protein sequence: CASSEFPEAGYERYF.

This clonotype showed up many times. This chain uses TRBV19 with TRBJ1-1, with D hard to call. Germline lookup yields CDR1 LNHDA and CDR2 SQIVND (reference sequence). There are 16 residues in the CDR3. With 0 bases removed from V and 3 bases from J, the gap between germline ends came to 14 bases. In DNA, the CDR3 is TGTGCCAGTAGTATAGATACCCGGGATTGGGACACTGAAGCTTTCTTT. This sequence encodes CASSIDTRDWDTEAFF.

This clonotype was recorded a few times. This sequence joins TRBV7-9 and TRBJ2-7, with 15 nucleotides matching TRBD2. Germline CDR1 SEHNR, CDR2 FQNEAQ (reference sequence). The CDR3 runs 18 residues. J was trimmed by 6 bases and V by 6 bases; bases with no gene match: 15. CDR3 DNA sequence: TGTGCCAGCAGATCCGGGACTAGCGGGGGGACCTTGTTTTCCGAGCAGTACTTC. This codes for CASRSGTSGGTLFSEQYF.

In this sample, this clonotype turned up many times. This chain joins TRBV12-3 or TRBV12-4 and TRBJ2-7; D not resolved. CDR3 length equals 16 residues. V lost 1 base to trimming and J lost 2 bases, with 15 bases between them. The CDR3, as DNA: TGTGCCAGCAGTTTAGGACCGTCGGGCGGCACCTACGAGCAGTACTTC. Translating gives CASSLGPSGGTYEQYF.